This entry lists 18 T cell receptor beta chains sequenced from one sample in a study of cytomegalovirus exposure and HLA in healthy donors. Profiling relied on immunoSEQ multiplex PCR, and the TCRdb table lists in-frame clones only, not all of them. The sample has 140,000 or so clones, about nine tenths seen once. The sample comprised PBMCs. All receptors derive from a young man in good health and CMV-seronegative.

The chain combines TRBV11-2 with TRBJ2-5, with 10 positions matching TRBD2. J gave up 4 bases and V 4 bases, and 6 bases lay outside the gene matches. Germline CDR1 and CDR2: SGHAT and FQNNGV. This CDR3 is 15 amino acids long. CDR3 nucleotide sequence: TGTGCCAGCAGCTCAGGGGCTAGCGGGGGAGAGACCCAGTACTTC. This codes for CASSSGASGGETQYF.

The rearrangement joins TRBV7-9 to TRBJ2-4; 8 bases line up with TRBD1. Germline CDR1 and CDR2: SEHNR and FQNEAQ (reference sequence). J was trimmed by 6 bases and V by 5 bases; bases with no gene match: 9. This CDR3 spans 15 amino acids. CDR3 sequence: CASSAGQGGVNIQYF. The CDR3 region has the DNA TGTGCCAGCAGCGCCGGACAGGGCGGGGTAAACATTCAGTACTTC. The variable domain in full, with the rest retrieved from reference TRBV7-9 and TRBJ2-4, is DTGVSQNPRHKITKRGQNVTFRCDPISEHNRLYWYRQTLGQGPEFLTYFQNEAQLEKSRLLSDRFSAERPKGSFSTLEIQRTEQGDSAMYLCASSAGQGGVNIQYFGAGTRLSVL.

This sequence joins TRBV11-2 and TRBJ1-1; maybe TRBD1 (5 bases). V lost 6 bases to trimming and J lost 11 bases, with 19 bases between them. The CDR3 is 13 amino acids. The germline gives CDR1 SGHAT, CDR2 FQNNGV. The CDR3, as DNA: TGTGCCAGCAGGCCTGTGGGGGGGGTTATGGCTTTCTTT. Its translation: CASRPVGGVMAFF.

This rearrangement joins TRBV6-5 to TRBJ2-7; D is perhaps TRBD2 (6 bases). This CDR3 has 14 residues. CDR1 and CDR2 from the germline V gene are MNHEY and SVGAGI. Trimming shortened V by 10 bases and J by 4 bases, and 20 bases separated the two germline ends. The CDR3 DNA sequence: TGTGCCAACCGTCGCGGGGTAGCGCGTTACGAGCAGTACGTC. Protein: CANRRGVARYEQYV.

As DNA, the CDR3 is TGTGCCTGGAGTTACAGGGCCGGGGATGGCTACACCTTC. Translation: CAWSYRAGDGYTF. This rearrangement joins TRBV30 to TRBJ1-2; tentative D call: TRBD1 (6 bases). V lost 2 bases and J 6 bases, leaving 13 bases between the germline ends. Germline CDR1 is GTSNPN and CDR2 is SVGIG (reference sequence). The CDR3 is made up of 13 amino acids.

J is TRBJ1-1 and V is TRBV18, with D perhaps matching TRBD1 (5 bases). The CDR3 is 14 residues long. From germline, CDR1 is KGHSH and CDR2 LQKENI. The ends were cut back, 6 bases at V and 0 bases at J, with 11 bases in the middle. The chain's CDR3 is CASSDRTLNTEAFF. The CDR3 region has the DNA TGTGCCAGCTCCGACAGAACCCTGAACACTGAAGCTTTCTTT.

This chain joins TRBV29-1 and TRBJ2-1, with no clear D. The CDR3 spans 12 residues. The V end was cut by 3 bases, the J end by 5 bases, with 8 bases between. Germline V lookup: CDR1 SQVTM, CDR2 ANQGSEA. The CDR3 spells CSVEAVDNEQFF. For the CDR3, the DNA is TGCAGCGTTGAGGCGGTGGACAATGAGCAGTTCTTC.

The J gene is TRBJ2-3, the V gene TRBV29-1; 10 bases agree with TRBD2. CDR1 and CDR2 (germline): SQVTM, ANQGSEA. V trimming: 4 bases; J trimming: 2 bases; junction bases outside the gene matches: 3. CDR3 length: 14 amino acids. The CDR3 coding sequence is TGCAGCGTTGTACTAGCGGGAACCACAGATACGCAGTATTTT. Protein sequence: CSVVLAGTTDTQYF.

The chain is built from TRBV6-6 and TRBJ1-2, with 7 bases lining up with TRBD1. CDR3 length: 15 amino acids. Germline V gene data show CDR1 as MNHNY and CDR2 as SVGAGI (reference sequence). V shed 2 bases and J 2 bases; nucleotides not matched to a gene: 5. CDR3 sequence: CASSYIVQGNYGYTF. As DNA, the CDR3 is TGTGCCAGCAGTTACATTGTACAGGGGAACTATGGCTACACCTTC.

This chain uses TRBV10-2 with TRBJ2-5, with TRBD2 matching over 9 bases. The ends lost 5 bases at V and 5 bases at J; junction bases unmatched: 6. In germline, CDR1 is WSHSY, CDR2 SAAADI. There are 14 residues in the CDR3. CDR3 bases: TGCGCCAGCAGTTTAGCGGGAGCCGCCGAGACCCAGTACTTC. Translated, it gives CASSLAGAAETQYF.

The rearrangement uses TRBV11-2 and TRBJ2-5; 9 nucleotides align to TRBD2. Germline values: CDR1 SGHAT, CDR2 FQNNGV. There are 14 residues in the CDR3. Losses at the gene ends were 5 bases for V and 1 base for J; bases not matched to a gene: 2. CDR3: CASSISGSQETQYF. In DNA, the CDR3 is TGTGCCAGCAGCATTAGCGGGAGCCAAGAGACCCAGTACTTC.

This chain joins TRBV5-1 and TRBJ1-4; D possibly corresponds to TRBD1 (5 bases). CDR1 is SGHRS and CDR2 is YFSETQ in the germline V gene. This CDR3 is built from 13 residues. V lost 6 bases, J lost 4 bases, and 10 bases lay in between. Written as DNA, the CDR3 is TGCGCCAGCACACCGGGGGATAATGAAAAACTGTTTTTT. As protein: CASTPGDNEKLFF.

V usage is TRBV5-1 and J usage is TRBJ1-2, with no clear D. The CDR3 spans 13 residues. Germline V gene sequence: CDR1 SGHRS, CDR2 YFSETQ. CDR3 sequence (DNA): TGCGCGACTCGGCCGGGGTTAGGGTATGGCTACACCTTC. Translated: CATRPGLGYGYTF. Together with reference TRBV5-1 and TRBJ1-2, the CDR3 gives the full variable domain: KAGVTQTPRYLIKTRGQQVTLSCSPISGHRSVSWYQQTPGQGLQFLFEYFSETQRNKGNFPGRFSGRQFSNSRSEMNVSTLELGDSALYLCATRPGLGYGYTFGSGTRLTVV.

The chain combines TRBV7-2 with TRBJ1-2; 8 positions agree with TRBD1. The V and J ends lost 5 bases and 5 bases, in that order; junction bases with no gene match: 10. The V gene's germline CDR1 is SGHTA and CDR2 FQGNSA. The CDR3 covers 15 residues. CDR3 DNA: TGTGCCAGCAGCCCGAGGACAGGGCAGGATTATGGCTACACCTTC. As protein: CASSPRTGQDYGYTF.

This clone came up a few times. The rearrangement joins TRBV5-1 to TRBJ2-5; TRBD1 is a possible D gene (5 bases). The length of the CDR3 is 14 residues. The germline CDR1 and CDR2 sequences are SGHRS and YFSETQ. Trimming pared 2 bases from V and 2 bases from J, leaving 10 bases between. CDR3 DNA sequence: TGCGCCAGCAGCTTTAAAGGGGTTCAAGAGACCCAGTACTTC. Translating gives CASSFKGVQETQYF.

This chain uses TRBV4-3 with TRBJ2-1, with unresolved D. V gave up 0 bases and J gave up 0 bases, with 9 bases separating them. The germline V gene encodes CDR1 LGHNA and CDR2 YSLEER. The CDR3 runs to 16 residues. Here the CDR3 reads CASSQDAGYSYNEQFF. CDR3 nucleotides: TGCGCCAGCAGCCAAGATGCAGGCTACTCCTACAATGAGCAGTTCTTC.

This clone occurred a few times. This CDR3 is also generated by other DNA sequences in the sample. The CDR3 nucleotides read TGCGCCAGCAGCTTGGGAGGCACAGATACGCAGTATTTT. Translated, it gives CASSLGGTDTQYF. The chain is built from TRBV5-1 and TRBJ2-3; D gene unclear. The CDR3 has 13 residues. Per germline, CDR1 SGHRS and CDR2 YFSETQ. Trimming removed 0 bases from V and 1 base from J, with 3 bases in between.

The chain is built from TRBV29-1 and TRBJ2-1, with a tentative D call TRBD1 (7 bases). The CDR3 has 17 amino acids. Trimming stripped 2 bases from V and 0 bases from J, with 17 bases between. CDR1 is SQVTM, CDR2 ANQGSEA, per germline. Written as DNA, the CDR3 is TGCAGCGTTGAAATGGGGGGACAGACGAGCTCCTACAATGAGCAGTTCTTC. Protein sequence: CSVEMGGQTSSYNEQFF.